These 9 T cell receptor beta chains were sequenced from one sample in a study of naive and memory T cell subsets. Study-wide results and limits: Naive repertoires, especially CD8, held a few larger clonotypes, possibly memory cells re-expressing CD45RA.

The beta constant-region primer was an equimolar mix of two oligonucleotides covering TRBC1 and TRBC2. Nested alpha and beta constant-region primers with the SP2 primer drove four PCR rounds on ligated cDNA. TCRdb recomputed calls from the UMI-ligation and nested PCR reads with MiXCR, one row per CDR3 protein. The table has about 150,000 distinct CDR3 sequences, under 25% seen once. For these TCRs, the target antigens are not known. Sequenced sample: naive CD4+ T cells from blood. Every receptor here comes from a human donor in good health.

The chain links TRBV10-2 to TRBJ2-7; D possibly corresponds to TRBD1 (6 bases). CDR1 WSHSY and CDR2 SAAADI come from the germline V gene. The length of the CDR3 is 14 residues. V was cut by 6 bases and J by 3 bases, with 15 bases left in between. The DNA of the CDR3 is TGCGCCAGCAGACCAGACAGGACTCTCTACGAGCAGTACTTC. It translates to CASRPDRTLYEQYF.

Only a few counts were recorded for this clonotype. V is TRBV15 and J is TRBJ2-1; possible D gene TRBD1, 6 bases. The V gene lost 2 bases and the J gene lost 8 bases, with 19 bases spanning the gap. This CDR3 spans 16 amino acids. Germline lookup yields CDR1 LNHNV and CDR2 YYDKDF (reference sequence). The chain's CDR3 is CATSRPTGKGLYEQFF. In nucleotides, the CDR3 is TGTGCCACCAGCAGACCTACAGGGAAAGGACTCTATGAGCAGTTCTTC.

This clonotype was detected many times. The V gene is TRBV6-5, the J gene TRBJ2-3, with TRBD2 matching over 7 bases. The CDR3 is 15 residues long. Per the germline V gene, CDR1 is MNHEY and CDR2 is SVGAGI. The trim removed 5 bases at V and 2 bases at J, leaving 7 bases unmatched. CDR3 coding DNA: TGTGCCAGCAGTGTACTAGCGTCCTTCACAGATACGCAGTATTTT. As protein: CASSVLASFTDTQYF.

This clonotype was seen a few times. This rearrangement joins TRBV12-5 to TRBJ2-7; D uncertain. The CDR3 is 11 amino acids. With 2 bases removed from V and 5 bases from J, the gap between germline ends came to 4 bases. Germline values: CDR1 LGHNT, CDR2 FRNRAP. The CDR3 coding sequence is TGTGCTAGTGGTTTGTTGGACGAGCAGTACTTC. This gives the protein CASGLLDEQYF.

This clonotype was detected many times. This chain joins TRBV2 and TRBJ2-1; D is possibly TRBD2 (7 bases). Germline-derived CDR1 and CDR2 are SNHLY and FYNNEI. The length of the CDR3 is 15 residues. Trimming left V 7 bases short and J 6 bases short, with 19 bases between. CDR3 region: CASIHPGGPTNEQFF. CDR3 DNA sequence: TGTGCCAGCATCCACCCCGGGGGGCCCACCAATGAGCAGTTCTTC.

V and J are TRBV5-6 and TRBJ1-4, with unresolved D. This CDR3 has 15 residues. Germline CDR1 and CDR2: SGHDT and YYEEEE. V lost 5 bases and J 5 bases, leaving 16 bases between the germline ends. Here the CDR3 DNA reads TGTGCCAGCAGGTCGCGGCTCCAGATAAATGAAAAACTGTTTTTT. It translates to CASRSRLQINEKLFF. Drawing the rest from reference TRBV5-6 and TRBJ1-4, the complete variable domain is DAGVTQSPTHLIKTRGQQVTLRCSPKSGHDTVSWYQQALGQGPQFIFQYYEEEERQRGNFPDRFSGHQFPNYSSELNVNALLLGDSALYLCASRSRLQINEKLFFGSGTQLSVL.

This chain joins TRBV7-2 and TRBJ2-1, with TRBD1 matching 10 bases. This CDR3 is built from 15 residues. CDR1 is SGHTA and CDR2 is FQGNSA in the germline V gene. Trimming removed 4 bases from V and 7 bases from J; junction bases left unmatched: 7. CDR3 bases: TGTGCCAGCAGCTCTGACAGGGGGCTGGGGAATGAGCAGTTCTTC. Its protein product is CASSSDRGLGNEQFF.

This clonotype was recorded a few times. The rearrangement uses TRBV20-1 and TRBJ2-3; D may be TRBD1 (6 bases). Trimming took off 3 bases at V and 4 bases at J, with 14 bases between the two ends. The V gene's germline CDR1 is DFQATT and CDR2 SNEGSKA (reference sequence). The CDR3 is 14 residues long. The CDR3 sequence is CSASRDTASDTQYF. The CDR3, as DNA: TGCAGTGCTAGCCGGGACACAGCTTCAGATACGCAGTATTTT.

This chain uses TRBV20-1 with TRBJ2-4; the D gene could be TRBD1 or TRBD2 (5 bases each). The CDR3 runs 15 residues. Germline V gives CDR1 DFQATT, CDR2 SNEGSKA (reference sequence). V was cut by 3 bases and J by 0 bases, with 12 bases left in between. This chain's CDR3 is CSASFSGLAKNIQYF. CDR3 in DNA: TGCAGTGCTAGTTTCTCGGGGCTAGCCAAAAACATTCAGTACTTC.